This TCR beta chain was identified during a study of CD8 T cell repertoires and HIV-1 epitope variants. The protocol was immunoSEQ multiplex PCR, while the TCRdb copy is restricted to in-frame clones and leaves out a portion. The table lists roughly 5,900 clones, roughly 70% of them singletons. Looked up from germline, CDR1 is MNHNY and CDR2 is SVGAGI (reference sequence). This CDR3 has 12 residues. The V gene end was trimmed by 5 bases and the J gene end by 6 bases; junction bases not matched to a gene: 4. Note on this clone: The target antigen is unknown.

This TCR came from a male donor with HIV. The chain has TRBV6-6 and TRBJ2-7; 7 bases align to TRBD2. Sequencing was carried out using cultured CD8+ T cells derived from PBMCs. Here the CDR3 DNA reads TGTGCCAGCAGTGCGGGGACTATCGAGCAGTACTTC. Translated: CASSAGTIEQYF.